Below, 25 T cell receptor beta chains from the same sample are listed, as sequenced in a study of shared clonotypes between healthy human individuals. Repertoires were generated with immunoSEQ multiplex PCR, while TCRdb's copy carries only in-frame clones and drops some. The sample has some 530,000 clones; over 75% are singletons. Sequenced material: PBMCs. The receptors were sampled from a woman aged 40 to 50 in good health. Some clones in this sample may be carry-over from other donors' samples.

The sample holds a few counts of this clone. CDR3 coding DNA: TGTGCCAGCAGTCGTCTAGCGGGGGGATCTTACGAGCAGTACTTC. Its protein product is CASSRLAGGSYEQYF. This chain connects TRBV2 to TRBJ2-7; 11 nucleotides match TRBD2. The junction had 7 bases not matched to a gene; V was cut back by 5 bases and J by 4 bases. The CDR3 extends over 15 amino acids. Germline loops: CDR1 SNHLY, CDR2 FYNNEI.

To note about this clone: This likely came from a read error, as a far larger clone is one base away. This sequence joins TRBV27 and TRBJ2-7; TRBD2 is a possible D gene (6 bases). The germline V and J ends were trimmed by 3 bases and 2 bases, with 14 bases remaining between them. Germline V gene sequence: CDR1 MNHEY, CDR2 SMNVEV (reference sequence). The CDR3 contains 15 residues. The CDR3 nucleotides read TGTGCCAGCAGTTTGAAGCAGGAGGGCCCCTACGAGCAGTACTTC. The encoded protein is CASSLKQEGPYEQYF.

As for this clone: A single base is all that separates this from a far larger clone, so a read error is likely. V and J are TRBV5-1 and TRBJ2-3; 9 nucleotides line up with TRBD2. Germline values: CDR1 SGHRS, CDR2 YFSETQ. Trimming at V came to 6 bases and at J to 10 bases, leaving 15 bases not matched to a gene. CDR3 size: 15 residues. CDR3 nucleotides: TGCGCCAGCACCCCGGGTAGCGGGGGTGGGGATGCGCAGTATTTT. The encoded protein is CASTPGSGGGDAQYF.

A single count supports this clone. Different DNA sequences within this sample yield the same CDR3. The chain is built from TRBV30 and TRBJ2-3; 11 bases agree with TRBD2. Germline assignment: CDR1 GTSNPN and CDR2 SVGIG (reference sequence). The CDR3 is 16 residues long. J gave up 5 bases and V 0 bases, and 7 bases lay outside the gene matches. CDR3 region: CAWSVGLAGGGDTQYF. CDR3 nucleotide sequence: TGTGCCTGGAGTGTAGGGCTAGCGGGAGGAGGAGATACGCAGTATTTT.

Regarding this clone: A read error may produce the germline difference seen at one junction end. The V and J genes are TRBV18 and TRBJ1-5; 9 nucleotides match TRBD1. The germline gives CDR1 KGHSH, CDR2 LQKENI. The length of the CDR3 is 13 residues. CDR3 protein: CASSPPTRTGVYF. The DNA for the CDR3 is TGTGCCAGCTCACCCCCCACCCGGACAGGGGTTTATTTT.

This chain uses TRBV5-1 with TRBJ2-7, with TRBD1 as a possible D gene (5 bases). The V gene's germline CDR1 is SGHRS and CDR2 YFSETQ. The CDR3 consists of 14 residues. V was clipped by 0 bases and J by 5 bases, with 12 bases between them. CDR3 amino acids: CASSLGQSADEQYF. The CDR3 region has the DNA TGCGCCAGCAGCTTGGGACAGTCCGCCGACGAGCAGTACTTC.

This sequence joins TRBV19 and TRBJ2-1; D may be TRBD1 (5 bases). The CDR3 runs to 13 residues. Trimming left V 7 bases short and J 1 base short, with 8 bases between. Germline V gene data show CDR1 as LNHDA and CDR2 as SQIVND (reference sequence). The CDR3 here is CASNDRSYNEQFF. DNA for the CDR3: TGTGCCAGTAACGACAGATCCTACAATGAGCAGTTCTTC.

CDR3 nucleotides: TGTGCCAGTTTGCGGGACGGTTACTACGAGCAGTACTTC. It translates to CASLRDGYYEQYF. This chain connects TRBV28 to TRBJ2-7; tentative D call: TRBD2 (6 bases). This CDR3 has 13 amino acids. The germline gives CDR1 MDHEN, CDR2 SYDVKM. With 9 bases removed from V and 3 bases from J, the gap between germline ends came to 15 bases.

The chain carries TRBV7-2 and TRBJ2-2, with 7 bases aligning to TRBD1. Germline values: CDR1 SGHTA, CDR2 FQGNSA. V trimming: 2 bases; J trimming: 8 bases; junction bases outside the gene matches: 5. The CDR3 spans 14 residues. CDR3 nucleotides: TGTGCCAGCAGCTTATCGGGGACAGTTGGGGAGCTGTTTTTT. Protein: CASSLSGTVGELFF. Complete variable domain (other parts from reference TRBV7-2 and TRBJ2-2): GAGVSQSPSNKVTEKGKDVELRCDPISGHTALYWYRQSLGQGLEFLIYFQGNSAPDKSGLPSDRFSAERTGGSVSTLTIQRTQQEDSAVYLCASSLSGTVGELFFGEGSRLTVL.

In nucleotides, the CDR3 is TGTGCCAGCAGCAAGGACAACACTGAAGCTTTCTTT. Protein: CASSKDNTEAFF. The chain recombines TRBV11-2 with TRBJ1-1; D gene ambiguous. Per germline, CDR1 SGHAT and CDR2 FQNNGV. The CDR3 extends over 12 amino acids. V shed 5 bases and J shed 2 bases, with 6 bases lying between them.

A note on this clone: A far larger clone is off by one base, so a read error is likely. The J gene is TRBJ1-1, the V gene TRBV7-8; possibly TRBD1 for D (6 bases). Looked up from germline, CDR1 is SGHVS and CDR2 is FQNEAQ. This CDR3 spans 14 amino acids. The CDR3 nucleotides read TGTGCCAGCAGCTTAGCGGGGGGGCCGACTGAAGCTCTCTTT. Amino acid sequence: CASSLAGGPTEALF.

A remark on this clone: With only one base between it and a far larger clone, this is likely a read error. Other DNA sequences in this specimen translate into the identical CDR3. V and J are TRBV4-2 and TRBJ1-1; the D gene is possibly TRBD1 (5 bases). The CDR3 is made up of 15 amino acids. Germline loops: CDR1 LGHNA, CDR2 YNFKEQ. CDR3 DNA sequence: TGTGCTAGCAGCCAGCCTGGGACTCCGATCACTGAAGCTTTCTTT. The encoded protein is CASSQPGTPITEAFF.

Comment on this clone: This sequence is one base from a far larger clone and is likely a read error. The chain recombines TRBV6-6 with TRBJ2-7; D may be TRBD2 (6 bases). This CDR3 region has 14 residues. Trimming took off 8 bases at V and 2 bases at J, with 16 bases between the two ends. The germline V gene has CDR1 MNHNY and CDR2 SVGAGI (reference sequence). The CDR3 coding sequence is TGTGCCAGCGGTCCCTCTAGCGCTACCTACGAGCAGTACTTC. Encoded protein: CASGPSSATYEQYF.

For this clone: A far larger clone is only one base removed, so a read error is likely. The chain uses TRBV19 and TRBJ2-5; D might be TRBD2 (5 bases). Germline CDR1 reads LNHDA; CDR2 reads SQIVND (reference sequence). There are 15 residues in the CDR3. The CDR3 DNA reads as TGTGCCAGTAGTATGATATCGGGGAGCGGAGAGACCAAGTACTTC. Protein: CASSMISGSGETKYF.

With respect to this clone: A far larger clone is one base from this, pointing to a likely read error. The chain joins TRBV28 to TRBJ2-7; D is uncertain. The CDR3 consists of 13 residues. V dropped 6 bases and J dropped 0 bases, with 9 bases sitting between them. Germline CDR1 reads MDHEN; CDR2 reads SYDVKM. The CDR3 coding sequence is TGTGCCAGCAGCCGTTGGAGCTCCTACGAGCAGTACTTC. Its protein product is CASSRWSSYEQYF.

The chain recombines TRBV18 with TRBJ2-1; no definite D call. Trimming pared 6 bases from V and 0 bases from J, leaving 12 bases between. The CDR3 contains 15 residues. The V gene's germline CDR1 is KGHSH and CDR2 LQKENI. Here the CDR3 reads CASSLQDFSYNEQFF. In nucleotides, the CDR3 is TGTGCCAGCTCCCTCCAGGATTTCTCCTACAATGAGCAGTTCTTC.

On this clone itself: One base separates it from a far larger clone, so it is likely a read error. The same CDR3 can be traced to other DNA sequences in this sample. The chain combines TRBV5-1 with TRBJ2-1, with D unresolved. CDR3 length: 13 residues. CDR1 and CDR2 (germline): SGHRS, YFSETQ. The CDR3 DNA follows: TGCGCAAGCAGCCTAAGACAAAACAATGAGCAGTTCTTC. Its protein is CASSLRQNNEQFF.

The chain employs TRBV7-3 and TRBJ2-1, with TRBD2 matching 7 bases. The CDR3 length is 15 residues. V shed 5 bases, J shed 2 bases, and the junction held 6 bases outside the gene matches. Germline V CDR1 and CDR2: SGHTA, FQGTGA. CDR3 sequence: CASSPRLAPYNEQFF. CDR3 DNA sequence: TGTGCCAGCAGCCCAAGACTAGCCCCCTACAATGAGCAGTTCTTC.

The chain has TRBV7-3 and TRBJ2-3; D not certain. The germline V gene has CDR1 SGHTA and CDR2 FQGTGA. This CDR3 spans 15 amino acids. Trimming stripped 6 bases from V and 1 base from J, with 14 bases between. This CDR3 reads CASSFSGRGTDTQYF. In nucleotides, the CDR3 is TGTGCCAGCAGTTTTTCCGGGCGAGGCACAGATACGCAGTATTTT. The full variable domain, completed using reference TRBV7-3 and TRBJ2-3, is GAGVSQTPSNKVTEKGKYVELRCDPISGHTALYWYRQSLGQGPEFLIYFQGTGAADDSGLPNDRFFAVRPEGSVSTLKIQRTERGDSAVYLCASSFSGRGTDTQYFGPGTRLTVL.

The table lists this clone with a few counts. Other nucleotide sequences in the sample specify the same CDR3. The chain employs TRBV7-9 and TRBJ1-1; D gene ambiguous. There are 13 residues in the CDR3. The germline V gene has CDR1 SEHNR and CDR2 FQNEAQ (reference sequence). V was trimmed by 5 bases and J by 1 base, leaving 8 bases between them. The CDR3 is CASSAQGNTEAFF. In nucleotides, the CDR3 is TGTGCCAGCAGCGCGCAAGGGAACACTGAAGCTTTCTTT.

Of note for this clone: A read error is the likely source, as a far larger clone sits one nucleotide away. The sample contains more than one DNA sequence encoding this CDR3. The J gene is TRBJ1-1, the V gene TRBV15; D remains ambiguous. Germline loops: CDR1 LNHNV, CDR2 YYDKDF (reference sequence). The CDR3 loop spans 11 amino acids. The CDR3 nucleotides are TGTGCCACCAGCAGAGACACTGAAGCTTTCTTC. This gives the protein CATSRDTEAFF.

This clone showed up just once. Other DNA variants within this sample encode the same CDR3. The V call is TRBV7-8, the J call TRBJ2-7; D gene ambiguous. The CDR3 totals 13 residues. The V gene's germline CDR1 is SGHVS and CDR2 FQNEAQ. V dropped 0 bases and J dropped 2 bases, with 5 bases sitting between them. For the CDR3, the DNA is TGTGCCAGCAGCTTAGCGTCACCCTACGAGCAGTACTTC. Translating gives CASSLASPYEQYF.

Details on this clone: It differs at one base from a far larger clone, so likely a read error. V is TRBV25-1 and J is TRBJ2-2; D is possibly TRBD1 (6 bases). Germline assignment: CDR1 MGHDK and CDR2 SYGVNS. V was clipped by 5 bases and J by 4 bases, with 11 bases between them. The CDR3 has 14 amino acids. CDR3 in amino acids: CASSPQGSTGELFF. CDR3 sequence (DNA): TGTGCCAGCAGTCCGCAGGGGAGCACCGGGGAGCTGTTTTTT.

This sequence joins TRBV21-1 and TRBJ2-7. TRBV21-1 corresponds to a pseudogene. The CDR3 loop spans 15 amino acids. In DNA, the CDR3 is TGTGCCAGCAGCAAAGACCCCACCATCAACTACGAGCAGTACTTC. Amino acid sequence: CASSKDPTINYEQYF.

The J gene is TRBJ2-7, the V gene TRBV6-5, with 7 bases matching TRBD1. This CDR3 region has 14 residues. Trimming cost V 8 bases and J 5 bases; bases outside gene matches: 12. Germline CDR1 MNHEY, CDR2 SVGAGI. The CDR3 DNA is TGTGCCAGCCATTCGGGGAACAGGGGCAACGAGCAGTACTTC. It translates to CASHSGNRGNEQYF.